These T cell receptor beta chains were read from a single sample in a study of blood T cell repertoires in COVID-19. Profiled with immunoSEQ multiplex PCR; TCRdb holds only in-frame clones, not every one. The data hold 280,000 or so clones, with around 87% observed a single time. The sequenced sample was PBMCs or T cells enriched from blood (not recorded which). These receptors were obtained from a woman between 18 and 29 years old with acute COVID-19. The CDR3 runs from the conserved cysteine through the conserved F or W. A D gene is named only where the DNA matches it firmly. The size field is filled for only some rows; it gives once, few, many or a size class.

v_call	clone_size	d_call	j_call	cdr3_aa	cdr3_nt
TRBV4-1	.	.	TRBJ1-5	CASSPTPFTQGISNQPQHF	TGCGCCAGCAGCCCCACCCCATTTACTCAGGGAATTAGCAATCAGCCCCAGCATTTT
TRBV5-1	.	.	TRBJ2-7	CASSPGRRGPFYEQYF	TGCGCCAGCAGCCCGGGTCGGAGAGGGCCTTTCTACGAGCAGTACTTC
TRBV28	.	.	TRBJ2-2	CASTRGQGGELFF	TGTGCCAGCACCAGGGGCCAAGGCGGGGAGCTGTTTTTT
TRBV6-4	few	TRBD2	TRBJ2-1	CASSDSTSGSNEQFF	TGTGCCAGCAGTGACTCGACTAGCGGGAGCAATGAGCAGTTCTTC
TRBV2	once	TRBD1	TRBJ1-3	CASEGQALDTIYF	TGTGCCAGCGAGGGACAGGCGTTGGACACCATATATTTT
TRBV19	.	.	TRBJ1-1	CASSPRQFMNTEAFF	TGTGCCAGTAGCCCTCGACAGTTCATGAACACTGAAGCTTTCTTT
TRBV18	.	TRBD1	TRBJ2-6	CASSPTGQGTAGANVLTF	TGTGCCAGCTCACCGACGGGACAGGGAACGGCTGGGGCCAACGTCCTGACTTTC
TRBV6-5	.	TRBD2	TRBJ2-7	CASSTTLAGRDEQYF	TGTGCCAGCAGTACTACGCTAGCGGGTCGGGACGAGCAGTACTTC
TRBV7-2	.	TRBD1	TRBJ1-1	CASRAQGFTNTEAFF	TGTGCCAGCAGAGCACAGGGGTTCACGAACACTGAAGCTTTCTTT
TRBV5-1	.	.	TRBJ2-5	CASSLAGEEETQYF	TGCGCCAGCAGCTTGGCCGGGGAGGAAGAGACCCAGTACTTC
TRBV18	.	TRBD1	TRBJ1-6	CASSPGGQGGNSPLHF	TGTGCCAGCTCACCAGGGGGACAGGGTGGTAATTCACCCCTCCACTTT
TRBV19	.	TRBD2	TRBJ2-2	CASETKREPGTGELFF	TGTGCCAGCGAAACAAAGCGGGAGCCAGGGACCGGGGAGCTGTTTTTT
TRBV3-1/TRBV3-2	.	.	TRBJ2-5	CASSQHGPNGAKYF	TGTGCCAGCAGCCAACATGGGCCAAACGGCGCCAAGTACTTC
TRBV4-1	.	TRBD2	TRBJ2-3	CASSQDYLPRTSGTDTQYF	TGCGCCAGCAGCCAAGATTATCTTCCCCGGACTAGCGGCACAGATACGCAGTATTTT
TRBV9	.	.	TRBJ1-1	CASSVVLLGGSPNLNTEAFF	TGTGCCAGCAGCGTAGTGTTGTTGGGGGGGTCACCTAATTTGAACACTGAAGCTTTCTTT
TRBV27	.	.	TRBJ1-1	CASSGSGRDEAFF	TGTGCCAGCAGCGGCAGTGGGCGAGATGAAGCTTTCTTT
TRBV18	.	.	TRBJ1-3	CASFPGGGPSGNTIYF	TGTGCCAGCTTCCCGGGGGGAGGACCCTCTGGAAACACCATATATTTT
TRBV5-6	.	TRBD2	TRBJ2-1	CASSLLASGTNNEQFF	TGTGCCAGCAGCTTGTTGGCTAGCGGGACCAACAATGAGCAGTTCTTC
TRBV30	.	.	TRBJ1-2	CAWTEQGYSGYTF	TGTGCCTGGACGGAACAGGGCTACTCTGGCTACACCTTC
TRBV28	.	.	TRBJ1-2	CASRSHRAGAYGYTF	TGTGCCAGCAGATCCCACAGGGCAGGGGCCTATGGCTACACCTTC
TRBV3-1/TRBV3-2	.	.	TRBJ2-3	CASSPTRVAAPTDTQYF	TGTGCCAGCAGCCCTACAAGGGTAGCGGCACCCACAGATACGCAGTATTTT
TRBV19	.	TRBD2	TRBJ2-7	CASSIVGTSAYEQYF	TGTGCCAGTAGTATAGTGGGGACTAGCGCCTACGAGCAGTACTTC
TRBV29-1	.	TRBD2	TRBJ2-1	CSVEGASGIYNEQFF	TGCAGCGTTGAAGGGGCTAGCGGGATCTACAATGAGCAGTTCTTC
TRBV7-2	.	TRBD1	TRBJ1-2	CASSLGFTGVYGYTF	TGTGCCAGCAGCTTAGGGTTCACAGGGGTGTATGGCTACACCTTC
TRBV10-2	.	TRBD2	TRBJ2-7	CASSESRSGGSSYEQYF	TGCGCCAGCAGTGAGTCGAGAAGCGGGGGGAGCTCCTACGAGCAGTACTTC
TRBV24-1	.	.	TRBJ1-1	CATRAPGKNTEAFF	TGTGCCACCAGGGCCCCGGGGAAGAACACTGAAGCTTTCTTT
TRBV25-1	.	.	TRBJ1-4	CATSTRLGGTEKLFF	TGTGCCACCTCCACGAGGCTAGGGGGAACTGAAAAACTGTTTTTT
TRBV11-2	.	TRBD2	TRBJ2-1	CASSSVRGASGSNEQFF	TGTGCCAGCAGCTCCGTAAGGGGGGCTAGCGGGAGTAATGAGCAGTTCTTC
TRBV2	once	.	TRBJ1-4	CASSQAGFYEKLFF	TGTGCCAGCAGCCAAGCCGGGTTTTATGAAAAACTGTTTTTT
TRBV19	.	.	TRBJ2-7	CASSIASASSYEQYF	TGTGCCAGTAGTATAGCTAGCGCGAGCTCCTACGAGCAGTACTTC
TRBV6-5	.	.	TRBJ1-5	CASRPDSPGNQPQHF	TGTGCCAGCAGACCCGACAGCCCCGGTAATCAGCCCCAGCATTTT
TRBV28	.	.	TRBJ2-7	CASSLAGGGYEQYF	TGTGCCAGCAGCCTCGCGGGTGGGGGGTACGAGCAGTACTTC